Presented here are 2 T cell receptor beta chains from one specimen sequenced in a study of beta chain features in type 1 diabetes. Findings and caveats of the study: When Type 1 diabetes patients were examined, their TCRB CDR3s proved moderately but significantly shorter in all four CD4+ subsets.

Antigen specificity for these receptors is unknown. Expressed TCRB transcripts were sequenced because the isolated RNA had all been reverse transcribed beforehand. Assay used: immunoSEQ multiplex PCR; TCRdb lists only in-frame clones, some missing. The sample holds 230,000 or so clones, 16% seen once. Sequencing used naive CD4+ T cells from blood. These receptors all come from a man aged 25-45 years with type 1 diabetes.

The chain joins TRBV7-2 to TRBJ1-1; D remains ambiguous. V was shortened by 2 bases and J by 6 bases, with 7 bases between the two germline ends. The CDR3 has 12 amino acids. Germline CDR1 and CDR2: SGHTA and FQGNSA. For the CDR3, the DNA is TGTGCCAGCAGCTTACGACGGTCTGAAGCTTTCTTT. It specifies CASSLRRSEAFF.

This clone was picked up a small number of times. The CDR3 coding sequence is TGCGCCAGCAGGTCAGGGGGCGCGGGCGAGACCCAGTACTTC. It is translated as CASRSGGAGETQYF. The V gene is TRBV5-1, the J gene TRBJ2-5; 8 bases are shared with TRBD1. After removal of 5 bases from V and 5 bases from J, the junction contained 8 bases not matched to a gene. The CDR3 runs 14 residues. The germline CDR1 and CDR2 sequences are SGHRS and YFSETQ.